These T cell receptor beta chains were read from a single sample in a study of T cells in Graves' hyperthyroidism and ophthalmopathy. A single record per CDR3 protein comes from TCRdb applying MiXCR to the multiplex PCR reads. The sample includes fewer than 400,000 distinct CDR3 sequences, 11% to 15% of them seen just once. What was sequenced was blood. Receptors were obtained from a man in his fifties with Graves' ophthalmopathy. CDR3s include the opening cysteine and the closing phenylalanine or tryptophan. D genes are given only for firm matches. The size of a clone is reported for some rows only, either as once, few or many, or as a class for expanded clones.

TRBV29-1,many,TRBD2,TRBJ2-1,CSVATSGGSYNEQFF,TGCAGCGTTGCGACTAGCGGGGGCTCCTACAATGAGCAGTTCTTC
TRBV28,many,-,TRBJ1-2,CASSPRTGYTF,TGTGCCAGCAGTCCTCGAACTGGCTACACCTTC
TRBV29-1,few,TRBD2,TRBJ2-1,CSEGASGRGNEQFF,TGCAGCGAGGGAGCTAGCGGGAGAGGCAATGAGCAGTTCTTC
TRBV4-1,-,-,TRBJ1-2,CASSQETGYGYTF,TGCGCCAGCAGCCAAGAAACAGGTTATGGCTACACCTTC
TRBV7-9,few,-,TRBJ2-1,CASSLMGEQFF,TGTGCCAGCAGCTTAATGGGTGAGCAGTTCTTC
TRBV7-2,-,-,TRBJ1-6,CASSRTAGSYNSPLHF,TGTGCCAGCAGCCGGACCGCTGGCTCCTATAATTCACCCCTCCACTTT
TRBV24-1,few,-,TRBJ2-1,CATSDLRDEQFF,TGTGCCACCAGTGATTTGAGGGATGAGCAGTTCTTC
TRBV2,many,-,TRBJ1-5,CASSGAGWGNQPQHF,TGTGCCAGCAGTGGAGCAGGGTGGGGCAATCAGCCCCAGCATTTT
TRBV28,many,-,TRBJ2-4,CASSPASWRVQYF,TGTGCCAGCAGTCCCGCCTCGTGGCGTGTTCAGTACTTC
TRBV9,few,-,TRBJ1-3,CASSPGVGYGHHGAYTIYF,TGTGCCAGCAGCCCGGGTGTGGGGTACGGCCACCACGGTGCATACACCATATATTTT
TRBV24-1,many,TRBD1,TRBJ1-5,CATSESGQGAVSNQPQHF,TGTGCCACCAGTGAATCAGGACAGGGGGCGGTTAGCAATCAGCCCCAGCATTTT
TRBV29-1,-,-,TRBJ1-2,CSHRVWQGGGYTF,TGCAGCCACAGGGTATGGCAGGGAGGTGGCTACACCTTC
TRBV6-6,many,TRBD2,TRBJ2-3,CASSYSPSGTHTQYF,TGTGCCAGCAGTTACTCCCCTAGCGGAACCCACACGCAGTATTTT
TRBV5-1,few,-,TRBJ1-1,CASSLQGWDGGTEAFF,TGCGCCAGCAGCTTACAGGGATGGGATGGAGGCACTGAAGCTTTCTTT
TRBV10-3,-,-,TRBJ2-3,CTISEFGSTDTQYF,TGTACCATCAGTGAGTTCGGAAGCACAGATACGCAGTATTTT
TRBV5-1,many,-,TRBJ1-1,CASSLEGERGTEAFF,TGCGCCAGCAGCTTGGAGGGGGAGCGTGGAACTGAAGCTTTCTTT
TRBV28,many,TRBD1,TRBJ2-5,CASRRTGGETQYF,TGTGCCAGCAGACGGACAGGGGGAGAGACCCAGTACTTC
TRBV9,many,-,TRBJ1-5,CASSETPGDRNQPQHF,TGTGCCAGCAGCGAAACCCCAGGGGACCGTAATCAGCCCCAGCATTTT
TRBV28,many,-,TRBJ1-5,CASSPSGGLGHQPQHF,TGTGCCAGCAGCCCCTCGGGGGGGCTCGGTCATCAGCCCCAGCATTTT
TRBV7-9,few,TRBD2,TRBJ2-1,CAAGDSGSFLGDEQFF,TGTGCCGCGGGGGATAGCGGGAGTTTTTTGGGGGATGAGCAGTTCTTC
TRBV28,-,TRBD2,TRBJ2-5,CASSKPGLLETQYF,TGTGCCAGCAGCAAACCGGGACTATTAGAGACCCAGTACTTC
TRBV5-6,-,-,TRBJ1-6,CASSLVHSPLHF,TGTGCCAGCAGCTTGGTGCATTCACCCCTCCACTTT
TRBV7-9,few,-,TRBJ1-2,CASSLYAESNYGYTF,TGTGCCAGCAGCTTATACGCAGAATCTAACTATGGCTACACCTTC
TRBV7-6,-,TRBD2,TRBJ2-1,CASSPGTSGSLYNEQFF,TGTGCCAGCAGCCCAGGGACTAGCGGGAGTTTGTACAATGAGCAGTTCTTC
TRBV20-1,many,-,TRBJ1-2,CSARDDRYGYTF,TGCAGTGCCAGAGATGATCGCTATGGCTACACCTTC
TRBV10-3,-,-,TRBJ1-2,CAISEANYGYTF,TGTGCCATCAGTGAGGCTAACTATGGCTACACCTTC
TRBV12-3/TRBV12-4,many,TRBD1,TRBJ2-7,CASSLALGQGASYEQYF,TGTGCCAGCAGTTTAGCCCTGGGACAGGGGGCCTCCTACGAGCAGTACTTC